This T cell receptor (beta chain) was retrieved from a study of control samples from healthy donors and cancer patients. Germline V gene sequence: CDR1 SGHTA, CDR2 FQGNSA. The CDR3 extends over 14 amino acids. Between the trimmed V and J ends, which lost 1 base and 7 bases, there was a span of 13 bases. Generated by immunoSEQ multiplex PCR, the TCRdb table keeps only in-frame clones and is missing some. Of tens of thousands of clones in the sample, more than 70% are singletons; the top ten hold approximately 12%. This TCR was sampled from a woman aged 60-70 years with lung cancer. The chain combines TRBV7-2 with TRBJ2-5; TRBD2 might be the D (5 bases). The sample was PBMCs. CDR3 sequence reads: CASSLGIGEGTQYF. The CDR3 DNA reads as TGTGCCAGCAGCTTAGGGATTGGCGAGGGGACCCAGTACTTC.